This T cell receptor beta chain was captured by sequencing in a study of blood T cell repertoires in COVID-19. Study-wide background: The study drew acute and convalescent COVID-19 samples from the United States, Italy and Spain. T cells, B-cell-depleted T cells, or PBMCs provided the cDNA or gDNA that served as material.

V lost 4 bases and J lost 7, with 15 bases in between. CDR1 is SGHRS and CDR2 is YFSETQ in the germline V gene. The CDR3 sequence is 14 residues long. Per the study methods: Using reference gene primer amplification, nucleated cell counts were estimated. Data came from immunoSEQ multiplex PCR; TCRdb stores just in-frame clones and leaves some out. Clonal size and the V and J genes are those of that table, whereas D and trimming came from the DNA. The sample contains 350,000 or so clones, about 90% of which appear only once. The chain recombines TRBV5-1 with TRBJ2-1; D gene unclear. The receptor's source is a man between 18 and 29 years old with active or convalescent COVID-19. The sequenced sample was peripheral blood. CDR3 sequence: CASSSLNPRNEQFF. CDR3 nucleotides: TGCGCCAGCAGCAGCCTGAACCCAAGAAATGAGCAGTTCTTC.